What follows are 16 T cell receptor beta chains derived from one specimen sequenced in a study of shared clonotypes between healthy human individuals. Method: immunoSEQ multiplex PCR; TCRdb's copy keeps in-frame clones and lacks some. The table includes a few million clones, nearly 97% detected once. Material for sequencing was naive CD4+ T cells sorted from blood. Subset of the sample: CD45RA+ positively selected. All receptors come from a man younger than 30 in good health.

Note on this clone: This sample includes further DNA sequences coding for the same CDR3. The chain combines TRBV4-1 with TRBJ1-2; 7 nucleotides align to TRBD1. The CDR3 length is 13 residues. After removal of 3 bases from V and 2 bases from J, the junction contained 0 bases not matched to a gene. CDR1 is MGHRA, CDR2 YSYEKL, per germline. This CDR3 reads CASSQGQNYGYTF. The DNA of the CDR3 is TGCGCCAGCAGCCAGGGACAGAACTATGGCTACACCTTC.

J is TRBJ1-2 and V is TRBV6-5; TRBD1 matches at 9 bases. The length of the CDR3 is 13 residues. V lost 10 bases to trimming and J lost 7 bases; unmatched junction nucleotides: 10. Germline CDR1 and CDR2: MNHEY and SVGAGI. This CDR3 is CAIKTGGEGGYTF. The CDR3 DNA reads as TGTGCCATCAAAACAGGGGGCGAGGGTGGCTACACCTTC.

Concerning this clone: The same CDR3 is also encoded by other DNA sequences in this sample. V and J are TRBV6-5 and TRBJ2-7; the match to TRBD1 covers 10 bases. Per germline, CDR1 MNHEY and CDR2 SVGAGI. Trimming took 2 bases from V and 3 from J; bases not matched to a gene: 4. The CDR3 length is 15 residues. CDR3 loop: CASSYRDRGDYEQYF. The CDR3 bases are TGTGCCAGCAGTTACCGGGACAGGGGAGACTACGAGCAGTACTTC.

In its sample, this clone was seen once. CDR3 amino acids: CASSLAAGQGFQAFF. Written as DNA, the CDR3 is TGTGCCAGCAGCTTAGCGGCTGGACAGGGGTTTCAAGCTTTCTTT. The chain carries TRBV11-1 and TRBJ1-1; 9 bases line up with TRBD1. Germline assignment: CDR1 SGHAT and CDR2 FQDESV (reference sequence). The J segment lost 9 bases and the V segment lost 0 bases, leaving 8 bases of the junction unmatched. There are 15 residues in the CDR3.

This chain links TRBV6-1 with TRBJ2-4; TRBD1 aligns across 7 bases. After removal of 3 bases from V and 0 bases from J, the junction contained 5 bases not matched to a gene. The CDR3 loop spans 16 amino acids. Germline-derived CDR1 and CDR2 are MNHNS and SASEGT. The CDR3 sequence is CASSDRDSLAKNIQYF. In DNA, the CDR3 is TGTGCCAGCAGTGACAGGGACAGCCTAGCCAAAAACATTCAGTACTTC.

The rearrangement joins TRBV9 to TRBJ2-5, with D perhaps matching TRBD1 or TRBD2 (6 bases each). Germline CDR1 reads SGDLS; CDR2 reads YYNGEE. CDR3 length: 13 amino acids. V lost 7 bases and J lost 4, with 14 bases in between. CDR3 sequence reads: CASGLGGRETQYF. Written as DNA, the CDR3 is TGTGCCAGCGGGTTAGGGGGGAGAGAGACCCAGTACTTC.

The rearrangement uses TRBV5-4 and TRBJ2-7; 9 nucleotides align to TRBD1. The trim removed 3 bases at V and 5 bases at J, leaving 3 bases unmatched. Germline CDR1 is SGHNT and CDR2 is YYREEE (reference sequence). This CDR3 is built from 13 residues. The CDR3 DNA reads TGTGCCAGCAGCTCGGGACAGGGAGACGAGCAGTACTTC. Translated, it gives CASSSGQGDEQYF.

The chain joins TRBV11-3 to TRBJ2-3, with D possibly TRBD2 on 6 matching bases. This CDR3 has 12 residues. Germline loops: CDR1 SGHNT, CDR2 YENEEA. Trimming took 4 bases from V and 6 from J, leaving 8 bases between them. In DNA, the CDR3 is TGTGCCAGCAGCTGGGGGGACGATACGCAGTATTTT. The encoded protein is CASSWGDDTQYF.

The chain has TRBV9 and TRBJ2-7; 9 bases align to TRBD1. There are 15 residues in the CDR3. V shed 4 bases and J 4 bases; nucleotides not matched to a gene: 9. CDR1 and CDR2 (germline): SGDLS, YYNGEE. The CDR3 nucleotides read TGTGCCAGCAGCCCGAGGGGTGGGACAGGGTACGAGCAGTACTTC. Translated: CASSPRGGTGYEQYF.

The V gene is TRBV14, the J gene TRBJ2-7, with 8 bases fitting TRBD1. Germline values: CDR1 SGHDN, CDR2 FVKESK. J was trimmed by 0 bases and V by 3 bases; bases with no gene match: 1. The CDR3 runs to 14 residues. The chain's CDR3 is CASSHGQGSYEQYF. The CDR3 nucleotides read TGTGCCAGCAGCCACGGACAGGGCTCCTACGAGCAGTACTTC.

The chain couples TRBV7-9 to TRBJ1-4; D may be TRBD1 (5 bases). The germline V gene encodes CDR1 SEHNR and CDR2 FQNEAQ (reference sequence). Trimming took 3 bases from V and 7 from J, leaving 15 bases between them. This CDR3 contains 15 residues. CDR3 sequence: CASSFRGVPGEKLFF. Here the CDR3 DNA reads TGTGCCAGCAGCTTCAGAGGGGTTCCTGGTGAAAAACTGTTTTTT.

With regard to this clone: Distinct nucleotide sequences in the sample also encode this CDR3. CDR3 residues: CASSPYNEQFF. The CDR3 nucleotides are TGTGCCAGCAGCCCGTACAATGAGCAGTTCTTC. The chain employs TRBV11-2 and TRBJ2-1, with unresolved D. V was shortened by 5 bases and J by 4 bases, with 3 bases between the two germline ends. The germline CDR1 and CDR2 sequences are SGHAT and FQNNGV. The CDR3 spans 11 residues.

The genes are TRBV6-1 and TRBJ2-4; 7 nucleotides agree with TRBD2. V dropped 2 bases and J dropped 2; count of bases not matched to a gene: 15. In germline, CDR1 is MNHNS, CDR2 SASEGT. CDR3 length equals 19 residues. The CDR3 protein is CASSESWEGPGQTKNIQYF. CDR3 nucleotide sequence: TGTGCCAGCAGTGAAAGTTGGGAGGGCCCGGGTCAAACCAAAAACATTCAGTACTTC.

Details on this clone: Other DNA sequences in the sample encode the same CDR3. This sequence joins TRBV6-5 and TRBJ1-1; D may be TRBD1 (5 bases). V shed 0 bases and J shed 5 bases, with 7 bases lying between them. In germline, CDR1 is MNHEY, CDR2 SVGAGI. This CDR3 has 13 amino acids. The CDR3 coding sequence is TGTGCCAGCAGTTACTCGTGGGGGACTGAAGCTTTCTTT. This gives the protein CASSYSWGTEAFF.

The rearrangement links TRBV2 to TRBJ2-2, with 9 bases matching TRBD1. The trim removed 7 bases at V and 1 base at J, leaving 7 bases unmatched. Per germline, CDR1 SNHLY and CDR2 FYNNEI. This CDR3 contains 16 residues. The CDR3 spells CASKLTGGRNTGELFF. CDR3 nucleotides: TGTGCCAGCAAACTAACAGGGGGCAGGAACACCGGGGAGCTGTTTTTT.

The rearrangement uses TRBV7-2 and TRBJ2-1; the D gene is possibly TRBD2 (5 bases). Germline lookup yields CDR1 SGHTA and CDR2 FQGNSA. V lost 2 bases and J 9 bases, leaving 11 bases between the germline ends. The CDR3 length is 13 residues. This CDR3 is CASSLPGCREQFF. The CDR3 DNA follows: TGTGCCAGCAGCTTACCGGGATGTCGTGAGCAGTTCTTC.